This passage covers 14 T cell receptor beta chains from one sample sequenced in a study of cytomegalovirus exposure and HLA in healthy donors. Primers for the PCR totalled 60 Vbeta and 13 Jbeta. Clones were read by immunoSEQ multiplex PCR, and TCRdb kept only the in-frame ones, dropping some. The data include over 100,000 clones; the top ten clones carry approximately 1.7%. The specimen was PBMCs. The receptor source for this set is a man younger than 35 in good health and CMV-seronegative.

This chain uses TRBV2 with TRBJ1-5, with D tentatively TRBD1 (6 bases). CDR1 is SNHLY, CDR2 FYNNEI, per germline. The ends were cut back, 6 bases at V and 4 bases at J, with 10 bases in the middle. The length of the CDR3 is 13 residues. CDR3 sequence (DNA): TGTGCCAGCAGGAGGGGGGGGAATCAGCCCCAGCATTTT. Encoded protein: CASRRGGNQPQHF.

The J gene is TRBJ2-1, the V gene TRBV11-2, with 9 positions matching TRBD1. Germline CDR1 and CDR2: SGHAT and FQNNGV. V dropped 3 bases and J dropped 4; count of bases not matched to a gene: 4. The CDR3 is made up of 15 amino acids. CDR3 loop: CASSFGTGSYNEQFF. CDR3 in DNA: TGTGCCAGCAGCTTCGGGACAGGGAGTTACAATGAGCAGTTCTTC.

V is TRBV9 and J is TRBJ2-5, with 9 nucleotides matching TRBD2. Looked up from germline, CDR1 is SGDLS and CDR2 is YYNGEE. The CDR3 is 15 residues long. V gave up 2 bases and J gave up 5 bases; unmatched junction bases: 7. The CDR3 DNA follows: TGTGCCAGCAGCGTTGGCGGGAGGGCCCCGGAGACCCAGTACTTC. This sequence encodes CASSVGGRAPETQYF.

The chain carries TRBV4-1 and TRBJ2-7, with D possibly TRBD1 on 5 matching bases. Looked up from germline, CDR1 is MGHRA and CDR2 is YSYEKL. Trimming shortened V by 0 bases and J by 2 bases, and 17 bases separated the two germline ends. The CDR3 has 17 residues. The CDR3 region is CASSQDLLGAGPYEQYF. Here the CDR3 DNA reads TGCGCCAGCAGCCAAGATCTACTGGGTGCAGGGCCCTACGAGCAGTACTTC.

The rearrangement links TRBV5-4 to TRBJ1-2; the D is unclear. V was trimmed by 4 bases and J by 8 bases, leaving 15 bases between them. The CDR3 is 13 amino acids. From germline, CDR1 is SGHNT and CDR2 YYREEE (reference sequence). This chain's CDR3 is CASSIGGLGGYTF. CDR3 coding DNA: TGTGCCAGCAGCATAGGAGGGTTAGGGGGCTACACCTTC. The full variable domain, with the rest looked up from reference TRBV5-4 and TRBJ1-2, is ETGVTQSPTHLIKTRGQQVTLRCSSQSGHNTVSWYQQALGQGPQFIFQYYREEENGRGNFPPRFSGLQFPNYSSELNVNALELDDSALYLCASSIGGLGGYTFGSGTRLTVV.

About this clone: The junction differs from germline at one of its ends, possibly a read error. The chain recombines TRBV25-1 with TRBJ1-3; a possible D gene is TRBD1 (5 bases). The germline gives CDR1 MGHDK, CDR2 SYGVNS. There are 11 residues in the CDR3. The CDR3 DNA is TGTGCCAGCGGACCTTCCGGTCCGGAGGGGTTT. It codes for CASGPSGPEGF.

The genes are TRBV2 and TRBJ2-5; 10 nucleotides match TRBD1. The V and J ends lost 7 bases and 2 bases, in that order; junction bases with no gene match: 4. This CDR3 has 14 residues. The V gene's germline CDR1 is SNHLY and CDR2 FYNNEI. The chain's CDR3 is CASIPGQGQETQYF. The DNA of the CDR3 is TGTGCCAGCATTCCGGGACAGGGGCAAGAGACCCAGTACTTC.

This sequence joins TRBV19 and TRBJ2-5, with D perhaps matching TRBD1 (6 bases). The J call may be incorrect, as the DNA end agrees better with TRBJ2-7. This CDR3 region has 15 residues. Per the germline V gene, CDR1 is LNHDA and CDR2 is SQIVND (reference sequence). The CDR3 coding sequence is TGTGCCAGTAGTCCACAGGGTTCGTGGAGCTACGAGCAGTACTTC. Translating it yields CASSPQGSWSYEQYF.

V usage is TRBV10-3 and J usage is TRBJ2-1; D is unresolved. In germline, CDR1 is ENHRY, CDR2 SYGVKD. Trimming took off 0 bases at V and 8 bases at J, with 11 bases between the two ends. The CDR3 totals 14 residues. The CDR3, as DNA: TGTGCCATCAGTGAGTCGGCCAGTATGCATGAGCAGTTCTTC. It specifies CAISESASMHEQFF.

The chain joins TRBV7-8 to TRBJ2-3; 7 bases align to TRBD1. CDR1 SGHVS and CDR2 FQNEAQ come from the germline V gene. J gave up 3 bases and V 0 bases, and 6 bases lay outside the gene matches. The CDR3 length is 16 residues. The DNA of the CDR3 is TGTGCCAGCAGCTTAGCTGCGACAGGGTTTACAGATACGCAGTATTTT. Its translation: CASSLAATGFTDTQYF.

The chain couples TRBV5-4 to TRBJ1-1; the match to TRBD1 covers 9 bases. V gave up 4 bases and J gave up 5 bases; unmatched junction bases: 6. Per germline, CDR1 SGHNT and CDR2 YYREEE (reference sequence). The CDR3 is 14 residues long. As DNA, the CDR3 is TGTGCCAGCAGCCGAGGGACAGGGCGAACTGAAGCTTTCTTT. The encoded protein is CASSRGTGRTEAFF.

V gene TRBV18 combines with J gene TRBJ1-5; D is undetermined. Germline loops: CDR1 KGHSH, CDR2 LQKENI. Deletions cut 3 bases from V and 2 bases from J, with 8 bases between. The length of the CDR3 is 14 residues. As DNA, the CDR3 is TGTGCCAGCTCACCCGGCCGGGGCAATCAGCCCCAGCATTTT. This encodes CASSPGRGNQPQHF.

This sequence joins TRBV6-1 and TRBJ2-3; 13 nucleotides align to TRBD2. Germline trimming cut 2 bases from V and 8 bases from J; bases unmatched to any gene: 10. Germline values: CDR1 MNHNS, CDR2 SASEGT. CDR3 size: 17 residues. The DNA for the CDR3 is TGTGCCAGCAGTGAACTCACTAGCGGGGGGGCCCGGGGTACGCAGTATTTT. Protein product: CASSELTSGGARGTQYF.

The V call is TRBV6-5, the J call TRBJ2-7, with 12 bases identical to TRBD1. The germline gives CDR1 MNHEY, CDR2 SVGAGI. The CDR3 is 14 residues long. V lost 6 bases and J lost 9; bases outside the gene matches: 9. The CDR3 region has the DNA TGTGCCAGCAGGGTGCGGGGACAGGGGGCTCGGCAGTACTTC. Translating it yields CASRVRGQGARQYF.